These 6 T cell receptor beta chains share one sample of origin, sequenced in a study of cytomegalovirus exposure and HLA in healthy donors. PCR employed 60 Vbeta and 13 Jbeta primers. Assay used: immunoSEQ multiplex PCR; TCRdb lists only in-frame clones, some missing. The sample contains 100,000 to 120,000 clones, about three quarters of which appear only once. What was sequenced was PBMCs. These receptors all stem from a male donor in good health and CMV-seronegative.

In this sample, this clone turned up once. The chain employs TRBV15 and TRBJ2-1; possible D gene TRBD2, 5 bases. The ends were cut back, 1 base at V and 2 bases at J, with 18 bases in the middle. Germline CDR1 and CDR2: LNHNV and YYDKDF (reference sequence). CDR3 length equals 18 residues. As DNA, the CDR3 is TGTGCCACCAGCAGAGCGCCCCGGGGAGAAGTACCCTACAATGAGCAGTTCTTC. Residues: CATSRAPRGEVPYNEQFF.

This sequence joins TRBV19 and TRBJ2-7, with D maybe TRBD1 (5 bases). The CDR3 loop spans 14 amino acids. Germline CDR1 is LNHDA and CDR2 is SQIVND (reference sequence). V was trimmed by 1 base and J by 2 bases, leaving 9 bases between them. Here the CDR3 reads CASSIGTPTYEQYF. The CDR3 region has the DNA TGTGCCAGTAGTATAGGGACACCTACCTACGAGCAGTACTTC.

The rearrangement uses TRBV7-2 and TRBJ1-1, with TRBD1 matching 7 bases. CDR3 length: 14 residues. CDR1 and CDR2 from the germline V gene are SGHTA and FQGNSA. Trimming removed 5 bases from V and 1 base from J; junction bases left unmatched: 4. CDR3 DNA: TGTGCCAGCAGCCAGGGACAGACGAACACTGAAGCTTTCTTT. Its translation: CASSQGQTNTEAFF.

This clone has just a few counts. The chain uses TRBV4-3 and TRBJ2-3, with TRBD1 matching 8 bases. Germline CDR1 and CDR2: LGHNA and YSLEER. There are 15 residues in the CDR3. Trimming at V came to 4 bases and at J to 2 bases, leaving 5 bases not matched to a gene. CDR3 in DNA: TGCGCCAGCAGCCCGGGGACAGGAGTCACAGATACGCAGTATTTT. Translated: CASSPGTGVTDTQYF.

The rearrangement uses TRBV9 and TRBJ1-3; 7 nucleotides match TRBD1. Trimming took 4 bases from V and 9 from J; bases not matched to a gene: 13. Germline CDR1 and CDR2: SGDLS and YYNGEE. This CDR3 region has 15 residues. The CDR3 is CASSPLTGVEGTIYF. In DNA form, the CDR3 reads TGTGCCAGCAGCCCCCTCACAGGGGTGGAGGGCACCATATATTTT.

The chain joins TRBV5-4 to TRBJ2-7, with TRBD2 matching over 9 bases. The CDR3 runs 16 residues. Germline loops: CDR1 SGHNT, CDR2 YYREEE (reference sequence). V shed 4 bases and J 4 bases; nucleotides not matched to a gene: 12. CDR3 region: CASSPGSQREVYEQYF. CDR3 sequence (DNA): TGTGCCAGCAGCCCAGGGAGCCAGCGGGAGGTGTACGAGCAGTACTTC.